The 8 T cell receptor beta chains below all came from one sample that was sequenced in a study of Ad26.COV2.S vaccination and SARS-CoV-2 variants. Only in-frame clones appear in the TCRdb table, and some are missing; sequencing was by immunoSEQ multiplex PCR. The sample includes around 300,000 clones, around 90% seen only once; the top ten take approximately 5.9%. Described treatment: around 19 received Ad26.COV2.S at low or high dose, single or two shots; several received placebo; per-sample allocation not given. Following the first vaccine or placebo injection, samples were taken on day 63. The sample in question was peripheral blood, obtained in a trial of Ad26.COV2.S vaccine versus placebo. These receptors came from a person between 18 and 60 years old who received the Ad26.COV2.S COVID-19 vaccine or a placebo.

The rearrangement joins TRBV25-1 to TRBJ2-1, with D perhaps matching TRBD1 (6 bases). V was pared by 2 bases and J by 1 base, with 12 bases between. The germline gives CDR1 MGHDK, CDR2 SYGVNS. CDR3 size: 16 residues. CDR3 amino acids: CASSEAGRGSYNEQFF. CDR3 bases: TGTGCCAGCAGTGAAGCCGGAAGGGGGTCCTACAATGAGCAGTTCTTC.

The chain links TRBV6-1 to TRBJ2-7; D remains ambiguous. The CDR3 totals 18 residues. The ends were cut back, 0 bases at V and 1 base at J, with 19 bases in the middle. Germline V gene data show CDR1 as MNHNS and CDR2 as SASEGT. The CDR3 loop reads CASSEARTAITSSYEQYF. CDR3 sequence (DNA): TGTGCCAGCAGTGAAGCACGAACAGCCATTACTTCTTCCTACGAGCAGTACTTC.

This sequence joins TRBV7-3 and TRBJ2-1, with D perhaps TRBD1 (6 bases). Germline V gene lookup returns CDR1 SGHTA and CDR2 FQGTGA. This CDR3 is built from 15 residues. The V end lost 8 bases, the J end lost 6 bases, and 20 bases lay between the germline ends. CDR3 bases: TGTGCCAGCCTCGAGGGGGTTACGAAGGCCAATGAGCAGTTCTTC. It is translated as CASLEGVTKANEQFF.

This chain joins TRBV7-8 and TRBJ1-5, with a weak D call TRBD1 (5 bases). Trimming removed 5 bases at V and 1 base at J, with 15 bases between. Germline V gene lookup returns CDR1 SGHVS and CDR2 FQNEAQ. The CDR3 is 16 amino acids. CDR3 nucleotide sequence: TGTGCCAGCAGCGGAAGTGGGGCGGGAAGCAATCAGCCCCAGCATTTT. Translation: CASSGSGAGSNQPQHF.

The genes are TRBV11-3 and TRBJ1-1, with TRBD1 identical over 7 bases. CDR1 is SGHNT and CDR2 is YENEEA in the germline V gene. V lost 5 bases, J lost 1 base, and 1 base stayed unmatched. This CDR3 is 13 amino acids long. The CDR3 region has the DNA TGTGCCAGCAGCGACAGGGCGAACACTGAAGCTTTCTTT. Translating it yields CASSDRANTEAFF.

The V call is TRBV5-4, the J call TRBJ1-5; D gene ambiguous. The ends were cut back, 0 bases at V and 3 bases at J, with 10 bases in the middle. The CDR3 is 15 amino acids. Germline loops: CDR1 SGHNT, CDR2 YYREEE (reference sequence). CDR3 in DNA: TGTGCCAGCAGCTTGGCCGGGAATTACAATCAGCCCCAGCATTTT. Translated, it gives CASSLAGNYNQPQHF.

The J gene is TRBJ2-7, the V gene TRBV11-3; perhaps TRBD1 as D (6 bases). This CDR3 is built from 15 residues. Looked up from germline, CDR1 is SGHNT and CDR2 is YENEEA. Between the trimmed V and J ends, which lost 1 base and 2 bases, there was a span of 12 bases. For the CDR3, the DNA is TGTGCCAGCAGCTTAGGCAGGGGTCCAACCTACGAGCAGTACTTC. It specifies CASSLGRGPTYEQYF.

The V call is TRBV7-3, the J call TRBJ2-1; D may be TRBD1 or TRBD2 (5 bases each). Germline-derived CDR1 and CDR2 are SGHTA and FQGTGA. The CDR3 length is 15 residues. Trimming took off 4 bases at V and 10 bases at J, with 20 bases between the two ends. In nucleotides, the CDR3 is TGTGCCAGCAGCTCAAACCAGGGAGTCGGCCCCGAGCAGTTCTTC. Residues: CASSSNQGVGPEQFF.